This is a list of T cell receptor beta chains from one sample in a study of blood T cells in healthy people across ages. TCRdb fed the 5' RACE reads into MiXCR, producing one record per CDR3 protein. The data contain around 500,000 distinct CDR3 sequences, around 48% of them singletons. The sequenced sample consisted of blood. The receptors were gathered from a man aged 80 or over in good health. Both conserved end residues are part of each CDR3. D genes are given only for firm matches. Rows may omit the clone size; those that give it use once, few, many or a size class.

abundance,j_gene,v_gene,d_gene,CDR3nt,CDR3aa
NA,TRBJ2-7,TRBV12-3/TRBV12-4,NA,TGTGCCAGCAATAGGGGGTCCGGACTGTATTTGGAGCAGTACTTC,CASNRGSGLYLEQYF
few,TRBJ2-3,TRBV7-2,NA,TGTGCCAGCAGCCCCCAAGTAACAGATACGCAGTATTTT,CASSPQVTDTQYF
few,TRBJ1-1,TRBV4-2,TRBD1,TGTGCCAGCAGCCAAGTTGGAGGGACAGGGGGTCCGAACACTGAAGCTTTCTTT,CASSQVGGTGGPNTEAFF
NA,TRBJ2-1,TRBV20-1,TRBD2,TGCAGTGCTGGTCTAGCGGAGTCCTACAATGAGCAGTTCTTC,CSAGLAESYNEQFF
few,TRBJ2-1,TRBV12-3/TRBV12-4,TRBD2,TGTGCCAGCAGTTCCCGGACGGCTAGCGGCCTTTTAAAGCAGTTCTTC,CASSSRTASGLLKQFF
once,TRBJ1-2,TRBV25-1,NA,TGTGCCAGCAGAGCCCAGGGACGGAACTATGGCTACACCTTC,CASRAQGRNYGYTF
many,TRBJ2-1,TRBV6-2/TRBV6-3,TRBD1,TGTGCCAGCAGTTACAAGAGGACAGGGGGCAATAATGAGCAGTTCTTC,CASSYKRTGGNNEQFF
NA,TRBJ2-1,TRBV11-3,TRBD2,TGTGCCAGCAGCTTGATAGCGGGGTTAGGGGAGCAGTTCTTC,CASSLIAGLGEQFF
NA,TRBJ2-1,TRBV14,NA,TGTGCCAGCAGCTCCAACAATGATCTAGCGTTTGAGCAGTTCTTC,CASSSNNDLAFEQFF
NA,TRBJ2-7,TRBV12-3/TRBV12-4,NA,TGTGCCAGCAGTTTGAGTCAGGGGTACCACGAGCAGTACTTC,CASSLSQGYHEQYF
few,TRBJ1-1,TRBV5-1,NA,TGCGCCAGCAGCGAGGGTGGGGACACTGAAGCTTTCTTT,CASSEGGDTEAFF
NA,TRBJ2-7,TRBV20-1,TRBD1,TGCAGTGCGAGTGAGGCTGGGAACACAGGGGCTTTCGGTGAGCAGTACTTC,CSASEAGNTGAFGEQYF
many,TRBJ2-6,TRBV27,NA,TGTGCCAGCAGTCCCCGCCCTTGGAGTGGACCAGCTGGGGCCAACGTCCTGACTTTC,CASSPRPWSGPAGANVLTF
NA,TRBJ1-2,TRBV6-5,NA,TGTGCCGGCAGTTATTCGAGGGGGGCCTATGGCTACACCTTC,CAGSYSRGAYGYTF
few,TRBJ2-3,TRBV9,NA,TGTGCCAGCAGCGTAGGACCCGCGACATACGCAGTTACGCAGTATTTT,CASSVGPATYAVTQYF
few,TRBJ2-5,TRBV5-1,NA,TGCGCCAGCAGCTTGAATGCGGGGAGCTCGGAGACCCAGTACTTC,CASSLNAGSSETQYF
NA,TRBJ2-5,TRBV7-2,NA,TGTGCCAGCAGCGCCCGGCCGGGCGTTGAGACCCAGTACTTC,CASSARPGVETQYF
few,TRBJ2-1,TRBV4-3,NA,TGCGCCAGCAGCCAAGCGGTGGCCGGGTCCGCCTGGAATGAGCAGTTCTTC,CASSQAVAGSAWNEQFF
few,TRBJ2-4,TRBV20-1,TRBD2,TGCAGCGGGAAGGGGAGGGTAGCGGGAGTCCCCAAAAACATTCAGTACTTC,CSGKGRVAGVPKNIQYF
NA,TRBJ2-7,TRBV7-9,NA,TGTGCCGGCAGCTTAGCCGGGGCGGACCCCTACGAGCAGTACTTC,CAGSLAGADPYEQYF
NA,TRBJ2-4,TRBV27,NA,TGTGCCAGCAGCACCTCTAAAAACATTCAGTACTTC,CASSTSKNIQYF
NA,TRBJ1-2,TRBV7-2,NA,TGTGCCAGCAGCTTAGTTAACTATGGCTACACCTTC,CASSLVNYGYTF
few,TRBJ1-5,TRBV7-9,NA,TGTGCCAGCAGCTCACAGGGTAGCAATCAGCCCCAGCATTTT,CASSSQGSNQPQHF
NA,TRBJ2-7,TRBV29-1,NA,TGCAGCGTTGAGGGAGCTACAGAATACGAGCAGTACTTC,CSVEGATEYEQYF
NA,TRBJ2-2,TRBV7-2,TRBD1,TGTGCCAGCTTCGGGACAGCGAACACCGGGGAGCTGTTTTTT,CASFGTANTGELFF
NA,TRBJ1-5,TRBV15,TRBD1,TGTGCCACCAGCAGAGTAACAGGGGGAAGGAGCAATCAGCCCCAGCATTTT,CATSRVTGGRSNQPQHF
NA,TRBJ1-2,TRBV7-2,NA,TGTGCCAGCAGCGCGGGTGGACTTGCCTATGGCTACACCTTC,CASSAGGLAYGYTF
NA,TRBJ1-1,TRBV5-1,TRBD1,TGCGCCAGCAGGACAGGGGAGAACACTGAAGCTTTCTTT,CASRTGENTEAFF
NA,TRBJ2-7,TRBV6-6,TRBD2,TGTGCCTGCAGTACCCAGGGACTAGCTTACAATGAGCAGTACTTC,CACSTQGLAYNEQYF
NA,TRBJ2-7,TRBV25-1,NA,TGTGCCAGCAGTGAATACGGGCAGGGCTTCTACGAGCAGTACTTC,CASSEYGQGFYEQYF
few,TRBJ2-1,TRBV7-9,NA,TGTGCCAGCAGCCGTTACAGGGATCCTAGCTGGAGAGGAAATGAGCAGTTCTTC,CASSRYRDPSWRGNEQFF
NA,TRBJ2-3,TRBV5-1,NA,TGCGCCAGCTCCTCTGTAGGGGGGGTGGATACGCAGTATTTT,CASSSVGGVDTQYF
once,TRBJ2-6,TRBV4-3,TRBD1,TGCGCCAGCAGCCAAGATTGGGGGACAGGGACTGGGGCCAACGTCCTGACTTTC,CASSQDWGTGTGANVLTF
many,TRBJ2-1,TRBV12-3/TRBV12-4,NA,TGTGCCAGCAGCTTCAGGGGGGGCAATGAGCAGTTCTTC,CASSFRGGNEQFF
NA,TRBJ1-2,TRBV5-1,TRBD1,TGCGCCAGCAGCCCTGGAAGGACAGGCGATACCGCGGCAGGCTACACCTTC,CASSPGRTGDTAAGYTF
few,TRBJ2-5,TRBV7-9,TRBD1,TGTGCCAGCAGCTTAGGTTCAGGGGGCTCTCAGACCCAGTACTTC,CASSLGSGGSQTQYF
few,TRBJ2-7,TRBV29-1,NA,TGCAGCATTGGTGGTTCTACAGGGAGCTCCTACGAGCAGTACTTC,CSIGGSTGSSYEQYF
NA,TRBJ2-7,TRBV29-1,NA,TGCAGCGTTGAGGACAGATACACCTACGAGCAGTACTTC,CSVEDRYTYEQYF
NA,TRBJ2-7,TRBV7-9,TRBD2,TGTGCCAGCAGCTCAGATTTAGCGGGAGATGAATTCGAGCAGTACTTC,CASSSDLAGDEFEQYF
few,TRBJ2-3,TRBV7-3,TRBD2,TGTGCCAGCAGCTTAGGGGCGGGGGGAACAGATACGCAGTATTTT,CASSLGAGGTDTQYF
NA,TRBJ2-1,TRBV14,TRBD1,TGTGCCAGCAGCCCGTCCTCCAAAGACAGGGGCTTGTCCCAACTCTACAATGAGCAGTTCTTC,CASSPSSKDRGLSQLYNEQFF
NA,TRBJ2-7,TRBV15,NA,TGTGCCACCAGCAGCGACGCGGGGTACTACGAGCAGTACTTC,CATSSDAGYYEQYF
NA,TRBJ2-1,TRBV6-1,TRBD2,TGTGCCAGCATTGGGACTAGCGGGAGGGAATACAATGAGCAGTTCTTC,CASIGTSGREYNEQFF
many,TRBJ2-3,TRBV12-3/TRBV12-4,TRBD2,TGTGCCAGCAGAACTAGCGGTACAGATACGCAGTATTTT,CASRTSGTDTQYF
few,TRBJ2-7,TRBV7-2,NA,TGTGCCAGCAGCTTACTTGGCTACCGCTACGAGCAGTACTTC,CASSLLGYRYEQYF
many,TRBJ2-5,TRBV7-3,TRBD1,TGTGCCAGCAGTCCGGACAGGGGCCAAGAGACCCAGTACTTC,CASSPDRGQETQYF
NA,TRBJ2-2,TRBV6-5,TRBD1,TGTGCCAGCAGCTGGGAAGGGGGCAACACCGGGGAGCTGTTTTTT,CASSWEGGNTGELFF
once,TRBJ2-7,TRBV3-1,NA,TGTGTCAACAGCCAACAAGCGGACCAGTACTTC,CVNSQQADQYF
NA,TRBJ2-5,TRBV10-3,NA,TGTGCCATCAGTGAGACAAGAGAGCAGTACTTC,CAISETREQYF
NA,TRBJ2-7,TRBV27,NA,TGTGCCAGCAGTTTCTACATGGGGTCGTACGAGCAGTACTTC,CASSFYMGSYEQYF